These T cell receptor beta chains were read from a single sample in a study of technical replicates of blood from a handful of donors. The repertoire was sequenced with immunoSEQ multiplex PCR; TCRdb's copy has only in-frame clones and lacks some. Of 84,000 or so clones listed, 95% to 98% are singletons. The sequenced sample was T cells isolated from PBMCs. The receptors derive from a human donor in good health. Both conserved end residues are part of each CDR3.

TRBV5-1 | CASSFTAVANEKLFF
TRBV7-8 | CASSLDREQVQYF
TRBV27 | CASRNTGVNQPQHF
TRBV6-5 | CASSYSFSSNEQFF
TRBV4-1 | CASSQDTGTYGYTF
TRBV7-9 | CASSSLPGTGSYEQYF
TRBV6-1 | CASSEGTDTQYF
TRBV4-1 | CASSQVNQPQHF
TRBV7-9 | CASSLVLRGNTEAFF
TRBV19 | CASSWTGESNQPQHF
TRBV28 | CASSLGDVAMGGYTF
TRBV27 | CASSLITAASANTGELFF
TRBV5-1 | CASSLGGRGQNEQFF
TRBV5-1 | CASSPMSHGYTF
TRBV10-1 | CATSSGASDNEQFF
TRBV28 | CASSTEGTGNQPQHF
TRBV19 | CASSTRTATYEQYF